These T cell receptor beta chains were read from a single sample in a study of beta chain features in type 1 diabetes. Assay: immunoSEQ multiplex PCR; the TCRdb copy retains only in-frame clones and omits some. The sample lists under 350,000 clones, 8% occurring once. Input material: central memory CD4+ T cells from blood. These receptors were obtained from a woman under 30 in good health. Both conserved end residues are part of each CDR3. The order of the fields is clone size, V gene, D gene, J gene, CDR3 DNA, CDR3 protein. A D gene is named only where the DNA matches it firmly. Where a row states a size, it is once, few, many or the class of an expanded clone; other rows omit it.

abundance: many
v_gene: TRBV7-9
d_gene: -
j_gene: TRBJ2-1
CDR3nt: TGTGCCAGCAGCGCCAGCGGTTACTCCTACAATGAGCAGTTCTTC
CDR3aa: CASSASGYSYNEQFF

abundance: many
v_gene: TRBV28
d_gene: -
j_gene: TRBJ2-1
CDR3nt: TGTGCCAGCAGTCGCCTCGGCGGCAATGAGCAGTTCTTC
CDR3aa: CASSRLGGNEQFF

abundance: few
v_gene: TRBV7-9
d_gene: -
j_gene: TRBJ2-5
CDR3nt: TGTGCCAGCAGCGTCGGCGGATGGGAGACCCAGTACTTC
CDR3aa: CASSVGGWETQYF

abundance: -
v_gene: TRBV4-2
d_gene: -
j_gene: TRBJ2-1
CDR3nt: TGTGCCAGCAGCCAACGGGGTCTCGACAATGAGCAGTTCTTC
CDR3aa: CASSQRGLDNEQFF

abundance: few
v_gene: TRBV5-1
d_gene: -
j_gene: TRBJ1-3
CDR3nt: TGCGCCAGCAGAGGAGGCTCTGGAAACACCATATATTTT
CDR3aa: CASRGGSGNTIYF

abundance: -
v_gene: TRBV6-1
d_gene: -
j_gene: TRBJ2-3
CDR3nt: TGTGCCAGCAGTGGGGAACAGGGACCCATTGCTGCAGATACGCAGTATTTT
CDR3aa: CASSGEQGPIAADTQYF

abundance: -
v_gene: TRBV6-5
d_gene: -
j_gene: TRBJ1-1
CDR3nt: TGTGCCAGCAGTTACGGGGGGAACACTGAAGCTTTCTTT
CDR3aa: CASSYGGNTEAFF

abundance: few
v_gene: TRBV9
d_gene: -
j_gene: TRBJ2-1
CDR3nt: TGTGCCAGCAGCGTCCAGGGGACGTCTGAGCAGTTCTTC
CDR3aa: CASSVQGTSEQFF

abundance: -
v_gene: TRBV7-2
d_gene: -
j_gene: TRBJ1-2
CDR3nt: TGTGCCAGCAGCTCCCCGAATGGGTTTGGCTACACCTTC
CDR3aa: CASSSPNGFGYTF

abundance: few
v_gene: TRBV28
d_gene: -
j_gene: TRBJ2-2
CDR3nt: TGTGCCAGCAGTTCCTCCCGTAGATGGGTAATCGACACCGGGGAGCTGTTTTTT
CDR3aa: CASSSSRRWVIDTGELFF

abundance: few
v_gene: TRBV28
d_gene: TRBD1
j_gene: TRBJ2-1
CDR3nt: TGTGCCAGCAGATACCTCACGGGACAGCAGTACAATGAGCAGTTCTTC
CDR3aa: CASRYLTGQQYNEQFF

abundance: few
v_gene: TRBV12-2
d_gene: -
j_gene: TRBJ1-5
CDR3nt: TGTGCAAGTCCCCGGACAGGCCGCAATCAGCCCCAGCATTTT
CDR3aa: CASPRTGRNQPQHF

abundance: -
v_gene: TRBV5-4
d_gene: TRBD1
j_gene: TRBJ1-6
CDR3nt: TGTGCCAGCACCACCGGGACAGGATATAATTCACCCCTCCACTTT
CDR3aa: CASTTGTGYNSPLHF

abundance: -
v_gene: TRBV9
d_gene: -
j_gene: TRBJ2-1
CDR3nt: TGTGCCAGCAGCGTAAAGGGGAGACCCAATGAGCAGTTCTTC
CDR3aa: CASSVKGRPNEQFF

abundance: -
v_gene: TRBV6-6
d_gene: -
j_gene: TRBJ1-4
CDR3nt: TGTGCCAGCAGTTATGGAAACAGGGCTTCTGGTGAAAAACTGTTTTTT
CDR3aa: CASSYGNRASGEKLFF

abundance: few
v_gene: TRBV7-2
d_gene: TRBD2
j_gene: TRBJ2-5
CDR3nt: TGTGCCAGCAGCCGAGGGACTACCGGTCGGGAGACCCAGTACTTC
CDR3aa: CASSRGTTGRETQYF

abundance: many
v_gene: TRBV7-2
d_gene: -
j_gene: TRBJ2-2
CDR3nt: TGTGCCAGCAGCTCCCTAGTGAGCACCGGGGAGCTGTTTTTT
CDR3aa: CASSSLVSTGELFF

abundance: few
v_gene: TRBV7-3
d_gene: TRBD2
j_gene: TRBJ2-1
CDR3nt: TGTGCCAGCAGCGTCTCTCTAGCGGGAGGTCTCAATGAGCAGTTCTTC
CDR3aa: CASSVSLAGGLNEQFF

abundance: few
v_gene: TRBV4-1
d_gene: TRBD1
j_gene: TRBJ1-1
CDR3nt: TGCGCCAGCAGCCGACAACGGACAGGGGATGGAAACACTGAAGCTTTCTTT
CDR3aa: CASSRQRTGDGNTEAFF

abundance: -
v_gene: TRBV30
d_gene: -
j_gene: TRBJ2-1
CDR3nt: TGTGCCTGGAGCCAGAGCGCCCATGAGCAGTTCTTC
CDR3aa: CAWSQSAHEQFF

abundance: few
v_gene: TRBV29-1
d_gene: -
j_gene: TRBJ1-1
CDR3nt: TGCAGCGTTCCAGGAGTCCTCGGGATGGCGAACACTGAAGCTTTCTTT
CDR3aa: CSVPGVLGMANTEAFF

abundance: many
v_gene: TRBV2
d_gene: -
j_gene: TRBJ1-4
CDR3nt: TGTGCCAGCAGTGCGCGAGTGACAACTAATGAAAAACTGTTTTTT
CDR3aa: CASSARVTTNEKLFF

abundance: -
v_gene: TRBV18
d_gene: -
j_gene: TRBJ1-1
CDR3nt: TGTGCCAGCTCACCCGGCAGGGTTGACATGAACACTGAAGCTTTCTTT
CDR3aa: CASSPGRVDMNTEAFF

abundance: many
v_gene: TRBV28
d_gene: -
j_gene: TRBJ2-3
CDR3nt: TGTGCCAGCAAACAGGGGGGGATCACAGATACGCAGTATTTT
CDR3aa: CASKQGGITDTQYF

abundance: -
v_gene: TRBV5-1
d_gene: -
j_gene: TRBJ2-1
CDR3nt: TGCGCCAGCAGCTTGGTCGCTACCTCAGGGAATGAGCAGTTCTTC
CDR3aa: CASSLVATSGNEQFF

abundance: -
v_gene: TRBV2
d_gene: -
j_gene: TRBJ2-3
CDR3nt: TGTGCCAGCAGAGCGACTCCCGGACTTTTAAACACAGATACGCAGTATTTT
CDR3aa: CASRATPGLLNTDTQYF

abundance: few
v_gene: TRBV27
d_gene: -
j_gene: TRBJ1-3
CDR3nt: TGTGCCAGCAGTTTATCGTGGGGTAGCTCTGGAAACACCATATATTTT
CDR3aa: CASSLSWGSSGNTIYF

abundance: few
v_gene: TRBV29-1
d_gene: -
j_gene: TRBJ1-3
CDR3nt: TGCAGCGTGAGCGCGATCTCTGGAAACACCATATATTTT
CDR3aa: CSVSAISGNTIYF

abundance: many
v_gene: TRBV5-6
d_gene: -
j_gene: TRBJ2-2
CDR3nt: TGTGCCAGCAGCTTGATGACAGCAAGCACCGGGGAGCTGTTTTTT
CDR3aa: CASSLMTASTGELFF

abundance: few
v_gene: TRBV15
d_gene: -
j_gene: TRBJ1-5
CDR3nt: TGTGCCACCAGCAGAGAGCGTTATCTACCCCAGCATTTT
CDR3aa: CATSRERYLPQHF